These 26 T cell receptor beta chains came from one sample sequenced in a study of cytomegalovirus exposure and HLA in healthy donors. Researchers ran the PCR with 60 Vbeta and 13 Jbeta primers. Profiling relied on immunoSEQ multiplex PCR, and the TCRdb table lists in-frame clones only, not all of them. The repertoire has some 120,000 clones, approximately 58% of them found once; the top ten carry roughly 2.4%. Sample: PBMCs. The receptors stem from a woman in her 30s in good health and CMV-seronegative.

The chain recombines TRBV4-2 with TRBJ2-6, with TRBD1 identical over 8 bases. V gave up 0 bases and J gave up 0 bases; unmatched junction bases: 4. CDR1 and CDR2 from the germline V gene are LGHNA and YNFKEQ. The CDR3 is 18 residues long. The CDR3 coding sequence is TGTGCCAGCAGCCAAGACGGGACAGGCAACTCTGGGGCCAACGTCCTGACTTTC. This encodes CASSQDGTGNSGANVLTF.

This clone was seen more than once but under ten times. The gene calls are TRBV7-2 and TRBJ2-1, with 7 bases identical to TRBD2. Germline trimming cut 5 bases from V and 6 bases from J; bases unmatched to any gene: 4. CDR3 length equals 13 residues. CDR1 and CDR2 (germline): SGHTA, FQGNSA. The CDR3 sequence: CASSQTSVNEQFF. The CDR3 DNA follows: TGTGCCAGCAGCCAAACTAGCGTCAATGAGCAGTTCTTC.

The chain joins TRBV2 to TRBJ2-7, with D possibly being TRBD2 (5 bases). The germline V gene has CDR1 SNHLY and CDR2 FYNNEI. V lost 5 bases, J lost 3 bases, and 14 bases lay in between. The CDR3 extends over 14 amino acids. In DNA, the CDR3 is TGTGCCAGCAGTCCGGGTAGCGAACTCTACGAGCAGTACTTC. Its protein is CASSPGSELYEQYF.

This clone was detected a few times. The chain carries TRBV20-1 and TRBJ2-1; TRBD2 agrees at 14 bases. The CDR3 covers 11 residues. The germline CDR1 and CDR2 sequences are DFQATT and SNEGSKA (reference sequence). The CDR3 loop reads CRGLAGDEQFF. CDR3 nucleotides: TGCAGGGGACTAGCGGGAGATGAGCAGTTCTTC.

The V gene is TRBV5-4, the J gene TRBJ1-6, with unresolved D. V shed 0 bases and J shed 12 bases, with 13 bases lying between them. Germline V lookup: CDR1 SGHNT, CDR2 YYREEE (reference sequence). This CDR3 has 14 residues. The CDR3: CASSLDTELRPLHF. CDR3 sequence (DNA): TGTGCCAGCAGCTTGGATACAGAACTTCGACCCCTCCACTTT.

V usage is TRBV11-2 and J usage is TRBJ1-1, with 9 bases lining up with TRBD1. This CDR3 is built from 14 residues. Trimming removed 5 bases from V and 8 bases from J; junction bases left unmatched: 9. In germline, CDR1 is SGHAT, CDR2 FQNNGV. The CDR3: CASSPPGTGIEAFF. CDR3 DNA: TGTGCCAGCAGCCCCCCCGGGACAGGGATCGAAGCTTTCTTT. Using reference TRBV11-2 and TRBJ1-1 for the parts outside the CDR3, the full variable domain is EAGVAQSPRYKIIEKRQSVAFWCNPISGHATLYWYQQILGQGPKLLIQFQNNGVVDDSQLPKDRFSAERLKGVDSTLKIQPAKLEDSAVYLCASSPPGTGIEAFFGQGTRLTVV.

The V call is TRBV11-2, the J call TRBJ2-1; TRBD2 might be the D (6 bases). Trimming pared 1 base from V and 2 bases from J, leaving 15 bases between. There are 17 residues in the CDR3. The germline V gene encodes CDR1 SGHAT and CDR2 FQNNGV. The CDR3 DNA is TGTGCCAGCAGCTTAGCCCTGGGTCAGCGGGCCTACAATGAGCAGTTCTTC. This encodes CASSLALGQRAYNEQFF.

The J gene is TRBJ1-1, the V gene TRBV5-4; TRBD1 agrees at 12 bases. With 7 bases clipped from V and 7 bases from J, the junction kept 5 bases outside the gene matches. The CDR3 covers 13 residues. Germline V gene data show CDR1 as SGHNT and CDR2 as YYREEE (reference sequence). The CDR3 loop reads CASLGQGANEAFF. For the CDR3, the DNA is TGTGCCAGCTTGGGACAGGGGGCAAATGAAGCTTTCTTT.

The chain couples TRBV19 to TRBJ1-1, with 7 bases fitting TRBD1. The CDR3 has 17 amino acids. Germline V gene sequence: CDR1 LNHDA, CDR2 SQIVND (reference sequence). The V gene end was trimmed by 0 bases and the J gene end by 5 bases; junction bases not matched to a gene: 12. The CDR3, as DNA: TGTGCCAGTAGTATAGATCGCCAGACAGGGAGGCGGACTGAAGCTTTCTTT. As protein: CASSIDRQTGRRTEAFF. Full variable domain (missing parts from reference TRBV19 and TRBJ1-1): DGGITQSPKYLFRKEGQNVTLSCEQNLNHDAMYWYRQDPGQGLRLIYYSQIVNDFQKGDIAEGYSVSREKKESFPLTVTSAQKNPTAFYLCASSIDRQTGRRTEAFFGQGTRLTVV.

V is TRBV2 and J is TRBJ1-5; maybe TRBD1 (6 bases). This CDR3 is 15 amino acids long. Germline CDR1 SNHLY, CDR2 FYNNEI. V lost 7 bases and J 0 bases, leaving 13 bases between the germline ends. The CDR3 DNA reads TGTGCCAGCACGACGGACAGCCATAGCAATCAGCCCCAGCATTTT. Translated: CASTTDSHSNQPQHF.

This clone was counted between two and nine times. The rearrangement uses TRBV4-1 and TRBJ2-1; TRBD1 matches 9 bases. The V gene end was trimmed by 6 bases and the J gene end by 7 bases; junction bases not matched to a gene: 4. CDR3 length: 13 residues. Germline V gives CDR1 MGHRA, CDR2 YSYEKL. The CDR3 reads CASRGTGLNEQFF. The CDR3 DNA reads TGCGCCAGCAGGGGGACAGGGTTGAATGAGCAGTTCTTC.

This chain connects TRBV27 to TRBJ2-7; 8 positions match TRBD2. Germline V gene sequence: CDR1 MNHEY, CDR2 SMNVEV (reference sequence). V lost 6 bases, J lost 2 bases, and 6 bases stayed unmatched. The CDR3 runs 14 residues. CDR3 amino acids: CASSTTSATYEQYF. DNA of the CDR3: TGTGCCAGCAGCACGACTAGCGCTACCTACGAGCAGTACTTC.

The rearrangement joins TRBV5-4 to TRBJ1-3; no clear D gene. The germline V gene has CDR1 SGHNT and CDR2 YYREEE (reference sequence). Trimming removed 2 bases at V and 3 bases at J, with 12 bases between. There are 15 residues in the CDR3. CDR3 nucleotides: TGTGCCAGCAGCTTTGGTGGGCGAGATGGAAACACCATATATTTT. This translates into CASSFGGRDGNTIYF.

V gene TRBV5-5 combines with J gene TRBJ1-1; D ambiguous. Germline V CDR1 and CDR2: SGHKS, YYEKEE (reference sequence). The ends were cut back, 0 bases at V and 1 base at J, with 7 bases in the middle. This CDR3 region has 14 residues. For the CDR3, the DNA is TGTGCCAGCAGCTTGGTACGGGGGAACACTGAAGCTTTCTTT. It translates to CASSLVRGNTEAFF.

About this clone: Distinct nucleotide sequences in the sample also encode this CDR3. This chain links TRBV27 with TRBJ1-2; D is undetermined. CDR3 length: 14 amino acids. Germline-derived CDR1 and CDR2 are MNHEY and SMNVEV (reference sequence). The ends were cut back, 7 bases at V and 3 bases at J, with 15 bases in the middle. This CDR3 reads CASTPRGGHYGYTF. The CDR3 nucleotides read TGTGCCAGCACCCCCCGGGGTGGGCACTATGGCTACACCTTC.

The chain's CDR3 is CASSFLAGASYNEQFF. The CDR3 coding sequence is TGTGCCAGCAGTTTCCTGGCGGGAGCTTCCTACAATGAGCAGTTCTTC. The V and J genes are TRBV28 and TRBJ2-1; 7 positions match TRBD2. Germline trimming cut 3 bases from V and 1 base from J; bases unmatched to any gene: 6. CDR3 length: 16 amino acids. CDR1 is MDHEN and CDR2 is SYDVKM in the germline V gene.

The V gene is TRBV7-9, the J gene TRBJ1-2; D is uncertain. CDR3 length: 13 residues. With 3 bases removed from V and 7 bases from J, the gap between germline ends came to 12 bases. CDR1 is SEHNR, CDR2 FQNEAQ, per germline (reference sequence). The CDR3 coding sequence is TGTGCCAGCAGCTTTGGAGGAATAGGTGGCTACACCTTC. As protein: CASSFGGIGGYTF.

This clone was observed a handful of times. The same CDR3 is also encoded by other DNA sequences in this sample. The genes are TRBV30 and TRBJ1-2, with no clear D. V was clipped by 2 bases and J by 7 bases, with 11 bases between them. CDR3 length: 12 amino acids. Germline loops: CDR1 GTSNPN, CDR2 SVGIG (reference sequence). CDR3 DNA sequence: TGTGCCTGGAGTCCCCTAGCGTTTGGCTACACCTTC. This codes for CAWSPLAFGYTF.

CDR3 sequence reads: CAWSPRRGWDYGYTF. CDR3 sequence (DNA): TGTGCCTGGAGCCCCCGGAGGGGATGGGACTATGGCTACACCTTC. The chain uses TRBV30 and TRBJ1-2; a possible D gene is TRBD1 (5 bases). CDR3 size: 15 residues. Trimming cost V 3 bases and J 3 bases, with 17 bases left between them. Germline lookup yields CDR1 GTSNPN and CDR2 SVGIG (reference sequence).

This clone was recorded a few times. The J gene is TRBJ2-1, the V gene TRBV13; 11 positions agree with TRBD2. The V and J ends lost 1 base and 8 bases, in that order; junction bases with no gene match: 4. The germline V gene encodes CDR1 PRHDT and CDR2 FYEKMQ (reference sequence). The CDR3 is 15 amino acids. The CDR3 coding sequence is TGTGCCAGCAGCTTAGCAACTAGCGGGAGCTATGAGCAGTTCTTC. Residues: CASSLATSGSYEQFF.

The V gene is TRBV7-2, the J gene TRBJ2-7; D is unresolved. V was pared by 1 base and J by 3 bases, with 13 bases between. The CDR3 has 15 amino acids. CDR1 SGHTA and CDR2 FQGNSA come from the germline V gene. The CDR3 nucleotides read TGTGCCAGCAGCTTAGGTCCGGGTGCCAACTACGAGCAGTACTTC. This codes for CASSLGPGANYEQYF.

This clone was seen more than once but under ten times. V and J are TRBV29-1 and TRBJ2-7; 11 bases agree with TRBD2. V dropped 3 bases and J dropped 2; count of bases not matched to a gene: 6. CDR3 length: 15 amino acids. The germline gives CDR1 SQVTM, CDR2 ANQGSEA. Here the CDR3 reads CSVEGLAGGTYEQYF. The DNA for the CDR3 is TGCAGCGTTGAGGGGCTAGCGGGAGGCACCTACGAGCAGTACTTC.

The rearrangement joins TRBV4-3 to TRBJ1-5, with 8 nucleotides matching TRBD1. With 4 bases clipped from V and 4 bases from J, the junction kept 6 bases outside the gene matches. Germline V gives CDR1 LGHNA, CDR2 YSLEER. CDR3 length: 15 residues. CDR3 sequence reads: CASSLRQGSNQPQHF. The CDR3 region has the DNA TGCGCCAGCAGCCTCCGACAGGGGTCGAATCAGCCCCAGCATTTT.

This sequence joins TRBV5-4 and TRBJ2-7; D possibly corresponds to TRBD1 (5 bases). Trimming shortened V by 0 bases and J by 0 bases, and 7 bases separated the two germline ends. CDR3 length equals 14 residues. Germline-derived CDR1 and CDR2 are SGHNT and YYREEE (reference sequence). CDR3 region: CASSLEGLSYEQYF. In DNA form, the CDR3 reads TGTGCCAGCAGCTTGGAGGGGCTCTCCTACGAGCAGTACTTC.

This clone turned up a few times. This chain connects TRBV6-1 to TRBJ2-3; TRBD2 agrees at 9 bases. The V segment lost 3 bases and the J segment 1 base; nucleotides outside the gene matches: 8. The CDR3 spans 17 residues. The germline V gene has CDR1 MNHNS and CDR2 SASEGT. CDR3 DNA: TGTGCCAGCAGTGAGATTAGCGGGAGAGGGGGCACAGATACGCAGTATTTT. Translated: CASSEISGRGGTDTQYF.

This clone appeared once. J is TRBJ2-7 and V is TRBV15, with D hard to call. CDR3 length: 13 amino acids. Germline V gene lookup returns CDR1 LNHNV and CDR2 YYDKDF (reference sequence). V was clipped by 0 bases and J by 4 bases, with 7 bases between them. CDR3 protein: CATSRDDSYEQYF. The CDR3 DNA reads TGTGCCACCAGCAGAGATGATAGTTACGAGCAGTACTTC. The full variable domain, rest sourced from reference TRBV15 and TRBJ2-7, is DAMVIQNPRYQVTQFGKPVTLSCSQTLNHNVMYWYQQKSSQAPKLLFHYYDKDFNNEADTPDNFQSRRPNTSFCFLDIRSPGLGDTAMYLCATSRDDSYEQYFGPGTRLTVT.